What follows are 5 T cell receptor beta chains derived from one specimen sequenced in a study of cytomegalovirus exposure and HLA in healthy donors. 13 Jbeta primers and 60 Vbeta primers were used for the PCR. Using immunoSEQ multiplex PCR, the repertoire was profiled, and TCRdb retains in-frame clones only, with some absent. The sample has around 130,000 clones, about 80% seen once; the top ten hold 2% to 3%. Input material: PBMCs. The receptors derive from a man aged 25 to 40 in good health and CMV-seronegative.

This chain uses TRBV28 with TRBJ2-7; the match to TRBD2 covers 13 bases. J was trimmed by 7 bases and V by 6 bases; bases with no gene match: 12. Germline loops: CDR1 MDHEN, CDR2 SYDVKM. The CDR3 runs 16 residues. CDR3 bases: TGTGCCAGCAGCCAGAGTACTAGCGGGAGGGTGGGGGAGCAGTACTTC. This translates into CASSQSTSGRVGEQYF. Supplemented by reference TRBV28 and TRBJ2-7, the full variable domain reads DVKVTQSSRYLVKRTGEKVFLECVQDMDHENMFWYRQDPGLGLRLIYFSYDVKMKEKGDIPEGYSVSREKKERFSLILESASTNQTSMYLCASSQSTSGRVGEQYFGPGTRLTVT.

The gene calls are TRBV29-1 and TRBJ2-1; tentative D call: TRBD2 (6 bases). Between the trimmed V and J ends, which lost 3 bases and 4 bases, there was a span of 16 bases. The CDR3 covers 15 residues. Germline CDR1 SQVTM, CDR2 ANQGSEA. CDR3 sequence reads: CSVEVEGSGYNEQFF. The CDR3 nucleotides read TGCAGCGTTGAGGTGGAGGGTTCGGGTTACAATGAGCAGTTCTTC.

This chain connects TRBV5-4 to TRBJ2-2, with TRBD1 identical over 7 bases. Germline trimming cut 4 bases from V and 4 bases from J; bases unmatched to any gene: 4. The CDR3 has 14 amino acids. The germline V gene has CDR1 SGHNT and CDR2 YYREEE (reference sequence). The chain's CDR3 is CASSKGQVTGELFF. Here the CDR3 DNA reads TGTGCCAGCAGCAAAGGACAGGTCACCGGGGAGCTGTTTTTT.

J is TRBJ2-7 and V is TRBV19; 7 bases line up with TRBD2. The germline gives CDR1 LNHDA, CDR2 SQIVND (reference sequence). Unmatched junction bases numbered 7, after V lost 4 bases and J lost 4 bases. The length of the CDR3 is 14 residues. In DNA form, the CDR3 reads TGTGCCAGTAGTACGCTTATCGGGAGGTACGAGCAGTACTTC. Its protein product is CASSTLIGRYEQYF.

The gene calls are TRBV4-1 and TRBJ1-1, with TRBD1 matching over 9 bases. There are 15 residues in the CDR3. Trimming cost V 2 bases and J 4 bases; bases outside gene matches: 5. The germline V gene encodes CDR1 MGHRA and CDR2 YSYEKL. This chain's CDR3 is CASSQSGQGSTEAFF. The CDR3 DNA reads TGCGCCAGCAGCCAATCCGGACAGGGGAGCACTGAAGCTTTCTTT.